This entry lists 23 T cell receptor beta chains sequenced from one sample in a study of OX40 agonist ivuxolimab in advanced cancers. This table comes from immunoSEQ multiplex PCR, and its TCRdb copy is limited to in-frame clones, with some not included. This table has 50,000 to 65,000 clones, about nine tenths appearing once. Sequenced here: CD4+ or CD8+ T cells sorted from blood, sampled in a trial of the OX40 agonist ivuxolimab. The receptors shown here come from an adult with an advanced solid tumor such as melanoma, head and neck, liver or kidney cancer.

V usage is TRBV7-8 and J usage is TRBJ1-4; D is perhaps TRBD1 (5 bases). Germline CDR1 and CDR2: SGHVS and FQNEAQ. The CDR3 loop spans 15 amino acids. V was shortened by 3 bases and J by 7 bases, with 15 bases between the two germline ends. CDR3 DNA sequence: TGTGCCAGCAGCTTCATCCCAGGGTGGGGTGAAAAACTGTTTTTT. Translating it yields CASSFIPGWGEKLFF.

The rearrangement uses TRBV6-5 and TRBJ1-1, with D unclear. Germline CDR1 MNHEY, CDR2 SVGAGI. The CDR3 extends over 12 amino acids. Trimming stripped 8 bases from V and 1 base from J, with 8 bases between. CDR3 sequence: CASSTRNTEAFF. The CDR3 nucleotides are TGTGCCAGCTCGACCAGGAACACTGAAGCTTTCTTT.

This chain connects TRBV5-1 to TRBJ2-1; 8 nucleotides agree with TRBD2. Germline V gene lookup returns CDR1 SGHRS and CDR2 YFSETQ. The trim removed 2 bases at V and 3 bases at J, leaving 4 bases unmatched. CDR3 size: 15 residues. CDR3 in amino acids: CASSLLAVGYNEQFF. CDR3 DNA sequence: TGCGCCAGCAGCTTACTAGCGGTGGGCTACAATGAGCAGTTCTTC.

V is TRBV19 and J is TRBJ1-2, with no clear D. Trimming removed 6 bases at V and 7 bases at J, with 12 bases between. This CDR3 comprises 12 residues. CDR1 is LNHDA and CDR2 is SQIVND in the germline V gene (reference sequence). The CDR3 DNA reads TGTGCCAGTAGAGAAGATTTTGGTGGCTACACCTTC. Amino acid sequence: CASREDFGGYTF.

V gene TRBV7-2 combines with J gene TRBJ2-5; TRBD1 agrees at 8 bases. This CDR3 contains 14 residues. Looked up from germline, CDR1 is SGHTA and CDR2 is FQGNSA. Trimming at V came to 5 bases and at J to 2 bases, leaving 4 bases not matched to a gene. The CDR3 DNA sequence: TGTGCCAGCAGCCTCAGGGACAGGCAAGAGACCCAGTACTTC. Its translation is CASSLRDRQETQYF.

This clone was picked up a small number of times. The chain combines TRBV28 with TRBJ2-3; the D gene is possibly TRBD1 (6 bases). The CDR3 contains 15 residues. V was trimmed by 2 bases and J by 4 bases, leaving 13 bases between them. CDR1 is MDHEN, CDR2 SYDVKM, per germline. The CDR3 DNA follows: TGTGCCAGCAGTTTACCGACAGGAGGATCAGATACGCAGTATTTT. As protein: CASSLPTGGSDTQYF.

The chain couples TRBV5-1 to TRBJ1-1, with D possibly matching TRBD1 (5 bases). The length of the CDR3 is 15 residues. The V and J ends lost 0 bases and 2 bases respectively, with 11 bases between them. Germline V lookup: CDR1 SGHRS, CDR2 YFSETQ. Here the CDR3 DNA reads TGCGCCAGCAGCTTGGGGAGGGGCTCAAACACTGAAGCTTTCTTT. Translated: CASSLGRGSNTEAFF. Filled out from reference TRBV5-1 and TRBJ1-1, the complete variable domain reads KAGVTQTPRYLIKTRGQQVTLSCSPISGHRSVSWYQQTPGQGLQFLFEYFSETQRNKGNFPGRFSGRQFSNSRSEMNVSTLELGDSALYLCASSLGRGSNTEAFFGQGTRLTVV.

This clone showed up just a few times. This sequence joins TRBV28 and TRBJ2-2; 9 bases align to TRBD1. This CDR3 spans 15 amino acids. Germline-derived CDR1 and CDR2 are MDHEN and SYDVKM. V was pared by 6 bases and J by 6 bases, with 8 bases of the junction left unmatched. The CDR3 loop reads CASSLRDRVAGELFF. CDR3 DNA: TGTGCCAGCAGCCTCCGGGACAGGGTCGCCGGGGAGCTGTTTTTT.

V and J are TRBV19 and TRBJ2-5; possibly TRBD1 or TRBD2 for D (5 bases each). CDR3 length equals 16 residues. The V gene lost 4 bases and the J gene lost 5 bases, with 20 bases spanning the gap. Germline CDR1 LNHDA, CDR2 SQIVND (reference sequence). CDR3 coding DNA: TGTGCCAGTAGTACTCTCACATCGGGACCTCTGGAGACCCAGTACTTC. Its protein product is CASSTLTSGPLETQYF.

The CDR3 bases are TGTGCCAGCGGGGGTGGGGGAGCCGGGGAGCTGTTTTTT. It yields the protein CASGGGGAGELFF. The chain combines TRBV6-5 with TRBJ2-2; perhaps D is TRBD1 or TRBD2 (5 bases each). The V end was cut by 8 bases, the J end by 6 bases, with 13 bases between. Germline lookup yields CDR1 MNHEY and CDR2 SVGAGI. This CDR3 has 13 amino acids.

The table lists this clone with a few counts. The V and J genes are TRBV5-1 and TRBJ2-7; perhaps TRBD1 as D (6 bases). Germline V gene data show CDR1 as SGHRS and CDR2 as YFSETQ. Trimming shortened V by 0 bases and J by 12 bases, and 13 bases separated the two germline ends. This CDR3 has 12 residues. The CDR3 DNA sequence: TGCGCCAGCAGCTTGGCCTCTGGACAGTGGTACTTC. This codes for CASSLASGQWYF.

V is TRBV11-2 and J is TRBJ2-7; the D gene is possibly TRBD1 (6 bases). Germline assignment: CDR1 SGHAT and CDR2 FQNNGV. The CDR3 contains 14 residues. V lost 4 bases and J lost 2, with 12 bases in between. CDR3 residues: CASSSAGDPYEQYV. CDR3 coding DNA: TGTGCCAGCAGCTCCGCAGGGGACCCCTACGAGCAGTACGTC.

This CDR3 is CASSLRLAVNGGELFF. The CDR3 bases are TGTGCCAGCAGTTTACGACTAGCGGTTAATGGCGGGGAGCTGTTTTTT. V usage is TRBV27 and J usage is TRBJ2-2, with 9 bases aligning to TRBD2. Germline assignment: CDR1 MNHEY and CDR2 SMNVEV (reference sequence). This CDR3 has 16 residues. The V and J ends lost 2 bases and 7 bases, in that order; junction bases with no gene match: 8.

This rearrangement joins TRBV6-6 to TRBJ2-7, with D perhaps matching TRBD2 (5 bases). Germline CDR1 and CDR2: MNHNY and SVGAGI (reference sequence). The CDR3 runs to 15 residues. V was clipped by 4 bases and J by 3 bases, with 16 bases between them. CDR3 sequence reads: CASSSPRDGNYEQYF. Here the CDR3 DNA reads TGTGCCAGCAGTTCCCCACGGGATGGAAACTACGAGCAGTACTTC.

The CDR3 here is CASSQGRNTEAFF. The CDR3 DNA reads as TGCGCCAGCAGCCAAGGGCGGAACACTGAAGCTTTCTTT. V is TRBV4-1 and J is TRBJ1-1; no clear D. Trimming left V 1 base short and J 1 base short, with 4 bases between. Per the germline V gene, CDR1 is MGHRA and CDR2 is YSYEKL. CDR3 size: 13 residues.

V and J are TRBV11-2 and TRBJ2-7; D gene ambiguous. The CDR3 covers 13 residues. CDR1 is SGHAT, CDR2 FQNNGV, per germline. V lost 1 base and J lost 6, with 10 bases in between. CDR3 sequence (DNA): TGTGCCAGCAGCTTAGGACAACGCGGCGAGCAGTACGTC. The encoded protein is CASSLGQRGEQYV.

This chain uses TRBV27 with TRBJ1-1; D is perhaps TRBD1 (5 bases). The germline CDR1 and CDR2 sequences are MNHEY and SMNVEV (reference sequence). V was pared by 3 bases and J by 7 bases, with 9 bases between. The CDR3 spans 12 residues. CDR3: CASSFSTGEAFF. CDR3 nucleotides: TGTGCCAGCAGTTTCAGTACAGGTGAAGCTTTCTTT.

A few counts support this clone. This chain uses TRBV20-1 with TRBJ2-5; D uncertain. Deletions cut 6 bases from V and 3 bases from J, with 8 bases between. The CDR3 covers 11 residues. From germline, CDR1 is DFQATT and CDR2 SNEGSKA (reference sequence). CDR3 amino acids: CSAHREETQYF. CDR3 nucleotides: TGCAGTGCCCACCGGGAAGAGACCCAGTACTTC.

The chain combines TRBV18 with TRBJ2-5; 10 bases align to TRBD2. Unmatched junction bases numbered 12, after V lost 6 bases and J lost 5 bases. Germline-derived CDR1 and CDR2 are KGHSH and LQKENI. The CDR3 contains 16 residues. The CDR3 region has the DNA TGTGCCAGCTCTACAGCGGGAGGGCTAATCGGGGAGACCCAGTACTTC. Translated, it gives CASSTAGGLIGETQYF.

CDR3 sequence reads: CSASQEPQHF. The CDR3 DNA sequence: TGCAGTGCTAGTCAAGAGCCCCAGCATTTT. The rearrangement links TRBV20-1 to TRBJ1-5; the D is unclear. The CDR3 runs 10 residues. V dropped 3 bases and J dropped 8 bases, with 5 bases sitting between them. Germline V lookup: CDR1 DFQATT, CDR2 SNEGSKA (reference sequence).

The gene calls are TRBV28 and TRBJ2-2; perhaps TRBD1 as D (6 bases). The CDR3 totals 16 residues. Per germline, CDR1 MDHEN and CDR2 SYDVKM. V dropped 5 bases and J dropped 4 bases, with 17 bases sitting between them. The CDR3 coding sequence is TGTGCCAGCAGTCATCGGACAGCCAGCTTCACCGGGGAGCTGTTTTTT. Encoded protein: CASSHRTASFTGELFF.

V usage is TRBV28 and J usage is TRBJ1-1; no firm D call. Trimming removed 5 bases at V and 4 bases at J, with 17 bases between. The CDR3 totals 15 residues. Germline loops: CDR1 MDHEN, CDR2 SYDVKM. The DNA of the CDR3 is TGTGCCAGCAGTGCTCGATGGGTCCGGGGCACTGAAGCTTTCTTT. It encodes CASSARWVRGTEAFF.

V and J are TRBV10-2 and TRBJ1-4; 8 nucleotides align to TRBD1. The CDR3 covers 15 residues. CDR1 WSHSY and CDR2 SAAADI come from the germline V gene. The V and J ends lost 9 bases and 4 bases, in that order; junction bases with no gene match: 10. This CDR3 is CASGTGARGNEKLFF. For the CDR3, the DNA is TGCGCCAGTGGGACAGGTGCTCGGGGTAATGAAAAACTGTTTTTT.